Following are 20 T cell receptor beta chains from one sample sequenced in a study of metastatic and nonmetastatic thyroid tumors (dated by TCRdb to the early 2020s). To prepare the library, PCR was applied. The listed sequencing device is Illumina HiSeq 4000. TCRdb trimmed public reads at Q25 via fastp, called clones via MiXCR and kept in-frame beta chains. This sample comprises approximately 35,000 clones, 11% of them detected only once. In total, the top ten clones hold more than 15% of the sample. No treatment had been received by any patient before thyroid surgery. The specimen sequenced was blood. These receptors came from a female donor with papillary thyroid cancer or a benign thyroid nodule (not recorded which). Some clones in this sample may be carry-over from other donors' samples.

This clone was found many times. V is TRBV4-3 and J is TRBJ2-7; D is ambiguous. Germline CDR1 is LGHNA and CDR2 is YSLEER. The CDR3 contains 15 residues. Trimming took 0 bases from V and 2 from J, leaving 11 bases between them. This CDR3 reads CASSQDFTGPYEQYF. CDR3 coding DNA: TGCGCCAGCAGCCAAGATTTCACCGGTCCCTACGAGCAGTACTTC.

This clone showed up many times. The chain uses TRBV4-1 and TRBJ2-2; possible D gene TRBD2, 5 bases. This CDR3 is 18 amino acids long. Germline V gene data show CDR1 as MGHRA and CDR2 as YSYEKL. V was trimmed by 1 base and J by 1 base, leaving 16 bases between them. In nucleotides, the CDR3 is TGCGCCAGCAGCCAAGGGACGTCATGGGGAGTGAACACCGGGGAGCTGTTTTTT. Its translation is CASSQGTSWGVNTGELFF.

This clone was found many times. The rearrangement uses TRBV6-2 or TRBV6-3 and TRBJ2-7; 10 bases are a match to TRBD1. This CDR3 contains 14 residues. Germline V lookup: CDR1 MNHEY, CDR2 SVGEGT. V gave up 6 bases and J gave up 1 base; unmatched junction bases: 3. The CDR3 nucleotides are TGTGCCAGCAGAAAGGGACAGGGGTCCTACGAGCAGTACTTC. Translating gives CASRKGQGSYEQYF.

This clone was recorded at least ten times. The chain joins TRBV2 to TRBJ2-7, with 7 nucleotides matching TRBD1. With 10 bases clipped from V and 4 bases from J, the junction kept 10 bases outside the gene matches. Germline loops: CDR1 SNHLY, CDR2 FYNNEI. CDR3 length: 13 amino acids. The CDR3 region is CATTGTEKYEQYF. The CDR3 coding sequence is TGTGCCACCACCGGGACAGAAAAATACGAGCAGTACTTC.

This clone was seen ten or more times. The V gene is TRBV6-2 or TRBV6-3, the J gene TRBJ2-2, with 8 bases matching TRBD2. The CDR3 sequence is 15 residues long. Germline CDR1 is MNHEY and CDR2 is SVGEGT. Trimming removed 2 bases from V and 4 bases from J; junction bases left unmatched: 3. The CDR3 DNA sequence: TGTGCCAGCAGTTACGTGGGACTAGGCACCGGGGAGCTGTTTTTT. It is translated as CASSYVGLGTGELFF.

The rearrangement links TRBV11-3 to TRBJ2-2, with 7 bases lining up with TRBD2. The CDR3 has 13 residues. CDR1 and CDR2 from the germline V gene are SGHNT and YENEEA. V was pared by 4 bases and J by 8 bases, with 4 bases of the junction left unmatched. CDR3 in amino acids: CASSSRLAGELFF. For the CDR3, the DNA is TGTGCCAGCAGCTCCAGACTAGCTGGGGAGCTGTTTTTT. The variable domain in full, with the rest retrieved from reference TRBV11-3 and TRBJ2-2, is EAGVVQSPRYKIIEKKQPVAFWCNPISGHNTLYWYLQNLGQGPELLIRYENEEAVDDSQLPKDRFSAERLKGVDSTLKIQPAELGDSAVYLCASSSRLAGELFFGEGSRLTVL.

A few counts support this clone. The chain links TRBV3-1 to TRBJ2-7; D is uncertain. The CDR3 runs to 15 residues. V lost 4 bases to trimming and J lost 2 bases, with 15 bases between them. CDR1 and CDR2 from the germline V gene are LGHDT and YNNKEL (reference sequence). The CDR3 sequence is CASSPPVGPTYEQYF. In DNA form, the CDR3 reads TGTGCCAGCAGCCCCCCCGTCGGGCCGACCTACGAGCAGTACTTC.

This clone was counted at least ten times. The chain links TRBV27 to TRBJ2-5; TRBD2 is a possible D gene (5 bases). This CDR3 spans 14 amino acids. Trimming stripped 4 bases from V and 5 bases from J, with 14 bases between. Germline-derived CDR1 and CDR2 are MNHEY and SMNVEV (reference sequence). CDR3 sequence reads: CASSSAGLLETQYF. The CDR3 region has the DNA TGTGCCAGCAGTTCGGCGGGTCTGTTGGAGACCCAGTACTTC.

This clone was recorded at least ten times. This chain links TRBV6-5 with TRBJ2-5; D might be TRBD2 (5 bases). Germline V lookup: CDR1 MNHEY, CDR2 SVGAGI. Trimming cost V 0 bases and J 1 base, with 6 bases left between them. The length of the CDR3 is 14 residues. This chain's CDR3 is CASSYSGLQETQYF. Written as DNA, the CDR3 is TGTGCCAGCAGTTACTCAGGACTCCAAGAGACCCAGTACTTC.

This clone was counted many times. J is TRBJ2-3 and V is TRBV9; D perhaps matches TRBD2 (6 bases). Germline CDR1 is SGDLS and CDR2 is YYNGEE. V shed 0 bases and J shed 3 bases, with 14 bases lying between them. The CDR3 has 16 residues. The CDR3 region has the DNA TGTGCCAGCAGCGTAGTGGGGGGACCGATGACAGATACGCAGTATTTT. This encodes CASSVVGGPMTDTQYF.

This clone was observed many times. The chain is built from TRBV7-2 and TRBJ2-5, with 7 bases that match TRBD2. Trimming took 1 base from V and 2 from J; bases not matched to a gene: 7. Germline V gene lookup returns CDR1 SGHTA and CDR2 FQGNSA. There are 16 residues in the CDR3. CDR3 loop: CASSLGPGLGQETQYF. The DNA of the CDR3 is TGTGCCAGCAGCTTAGGCCCCGGACTAGGACAAGAGACCCAGTACTTC.

This clone appeared many times. V gene TRBV9 combines with J gene TRBJ1-2; TRBD1 might be the D (5 bases). V lost 0 bases and J 2 bases, leaving 14 bases between the germline ends. The CDR3 extends over 16 amino acids. Germline CDR1 and CDR2: SGDLS and YYNGEE. The CDR3 bases are TGTGCCAGCAGCGTAGATCTGATCGGGGCCAACTATGGCTACACCTTC. This translates into CASSVDLIGANYGYTF.

This clone was counted only a few times. A much larger clone sits a single nucleotide away, making a read error possible. V and J are TRBV29-1 and TRBJ2-7; perhaps TRBD2 as D (5 bases). The CDR3 spans 12 residues. Germline V CDR1 and CDR2: SQVTM, ANQGSEA. The ends were cut back, 4 bases at V and 6 bases at J, with 13 bases in the middle. The CDR3, as DNA: TGCAGCGTTGTCTGTGATCGGGGCGAGCAGTACTTC. Translated, it gives CSVVCDRGEQYF.

This clone was detected many times. The V gene is TRBV2, the J gene TRBJ1-5, with no clear D. The CDR3 spans 15 residues. Germline CDR1 SNHLY, CDR2 FYNNEI. The V end lost 7 bases, the J end lost 3 bases, and 16 bases lay between the germline ends. The CDR3 reads CASKARESNNQPQHF. As DNA, the CDR3 is TGTGCCAGCAAGGCCCGGGAATCAAACAATCAGCCCCAGCATTTT.

This chain connects TRBV20-1 to TRBJ2-5, with TRBD2 matching 11 bases. The trim removed 3 bases at V and 5 bases at J, leaving 11 bases unmatched. CDR1 and CDR2 (germline): DFQATT, SNEGSKA (reference sequence). The CDR3 has 16 amino acids. The CDR3 DNA follows: TGCAGTGCTAGTCCTACTAGCGGGGGTGTCCCGGAGACCCAGTACTTC. Translating it yields CSASPTSGGVPETQYF.

This clone is categorized as medium-sized. The gene calls are TRBV5-4 and TRBJ2-3, with 9 bases lining up with TRBD2. Germline CDR1 SGHNT, CDR2 YYREEE (reference sequence). Trimming cost V 5 bases and J 1 base; bases outside gene matches: 8. This CDR3 is built from 16 residues. The CDR3 region is CASSFTLAGGTDTQYF. CDR3 bases: TGTGCCAGCAGTTTTACCTTAGCGGGGGGCACAGATACGCAGTATTTT.

This clone occurred many times. In the same sample, other DNA sequences code for this CDR3. The chain joins TRBV11-2 to TRBJ2-5; D is undetermined. CDR3 length equals 12 residues. Trimming pared 5 bases from V and 5 bases from J, leaving 9 bases between. Per the germline V gene, CDR1 is SGHAT and CDR2 is FQNNGV. CDR3: CASSLTGETQYF. CDR3 DNA sequence: TGTGCCAGCAGCCTTACTGGGGAGACCCAGTACTTC.

This clone was picked up many times. The chain uses TRBV5-1 and TRBJ2-7; 10 bases match TRBD2. The CDR3 length is 15 residues. Germline CDR1 and CDR2: SGHRS and YFSETQ. Trimming removed 1 base from V and 3 bases from J; junction bases left unmatched: 4. CDR3 bases: TGCGCCAGCAGCTTGAGGGCTAGCGGGGGCTACGAGCAGTACTTC. Translated: CASSLRASGGYEQYF.

In this sample, this clone turned up many times. This chain links TRBV14 with TRBJ2-2; 10 nucleotides agree with TRBD1. The CDR3 extends over 15 amino acids. CDR1 SGHDN and CDR2 FVKESK come from the germline V gene. V lost 5 bases, J lost 7 bases, and 7 bases stayed unmatched. CDR3 in amino acids: CASSTWTGGNGELFF. The CDR3 nucleotides are TGTGCCAGCAGCACCTGGACAGGGGGGAACGGGGAGCTGTTTTTT.

At least ten counts were recorded for this clone. J is TRBJ2-2 and V is TRBV24-1, with 9 positions matching TRBD2. The trim removed 3 bases at V and 7 bases at J, leaving 14 bases unmatched. The CDR3 runs 18 residues. The germline V gene has CDR1 KGHDR and CDR2 SFDVKD. The DNA for the CDR3 is TGTGCCACCAGTGATGGCTACTATAGCGGGAGCGAGGGCGGGGAGCTGTTTTTT. Its translation: CATSDGYYSGSEGGELFF.